This TCR beta chain is drawn from a study of T-cell reconstitution after alpha-beta-depleted transplantation in children. Trimming pared 2 bases from V and 0 bases from J, leaving 12 bases between. Germline CDR1 SGHDT, CDR2 YYEEEE. CDR3 length: 15 residues. It was with unique molecular identifiers that the TCRbeta library was prepared. TCRdb analysed the PCR reads with MiXCR anew, one entry per CDR3 protein. The sample records almost 500,000 distinct CDR3 sequences, under 15% being singletons. This clonotype has only a few counts. The sequence was collected from a human donor who donated a stem cell graft to a child with combined immunodeficiency. The chain is built from TRBV5-6 and TRBJ2-7; TRBD1 might be the D (6 bases). The sample here was PBMCs from the stem cell graft donor, taken from the stem cell graft. CDR3 nucleotides: TGTGCCAGCAGCTTTCACAGGGTCCCCTCCTACGAGCAGTACTTC. This sequence encodes CASSFHRVPSYEQYF.